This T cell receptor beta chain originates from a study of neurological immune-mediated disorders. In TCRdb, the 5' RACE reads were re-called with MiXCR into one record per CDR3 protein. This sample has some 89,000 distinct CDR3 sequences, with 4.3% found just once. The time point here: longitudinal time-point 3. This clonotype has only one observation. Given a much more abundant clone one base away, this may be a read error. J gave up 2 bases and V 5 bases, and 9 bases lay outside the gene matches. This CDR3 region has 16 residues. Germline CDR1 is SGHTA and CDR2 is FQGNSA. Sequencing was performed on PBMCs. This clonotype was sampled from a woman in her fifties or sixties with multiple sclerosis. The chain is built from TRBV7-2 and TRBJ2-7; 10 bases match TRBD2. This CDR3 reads CASSQSSGGDPYEQYF. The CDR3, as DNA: TGTGCCAGCAGCCAATCGAGCGGGGGGGACCCCTACGAGCAGTACTTC.